The entry below describes one T cell receptor beta chain. These data belong to a study of cytomegalovirus exposure and HLA in healthy donors. The CDR3 has 15 residues. Trimming removed 4 bases from V and 4 bases from J; junction bases left unmatched: 7. Germline loops: CDR1 MGHRA, CDR2 YSYEKL. With 60 Vbeta and 13 Jbeta primers, the PCR was carried out. Repertoires were generated with immunoSEQ multiplex PCR, while TCRdb's copy carries only in-frame clones and drops some. The sample has around 200,000 clones, around 86% seen once. This TCR derives from a woman aged 45 to 65 in good health and CMV-seropositive. The V call is TRBV4-1, the J call TRBJ1-1, with 9 bases lining up with TRBD1. Material: PBMCs. This chain's CDR3 is CASSRGQGSVTEAFF. The DNA of the CDR3 is TGCGCCAGCAGCCGCGGACAGGGGTCGGTCACTGAAGCTTTCTTT.